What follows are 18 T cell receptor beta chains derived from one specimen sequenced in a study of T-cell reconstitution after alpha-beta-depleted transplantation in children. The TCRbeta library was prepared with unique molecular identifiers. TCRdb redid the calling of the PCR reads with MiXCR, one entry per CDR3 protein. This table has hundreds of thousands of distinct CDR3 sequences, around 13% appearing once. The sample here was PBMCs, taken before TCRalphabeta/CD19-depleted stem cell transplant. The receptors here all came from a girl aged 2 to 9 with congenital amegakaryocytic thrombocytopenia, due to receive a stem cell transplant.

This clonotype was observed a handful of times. CDR3 loop: CASTLRLAPNEQFF. For the CDR3, the DNA is TGTGCCAGTACCTTGCGGCTGGCACCAAATGAGCAGTTCTTC. The chain couples TRBV19 to TRBJ2-1; D is unresolved. The CDR3 contains 14 residues. In germline, CDR1 is LNHDA, CDR2 SQIVND (reference sequence). The V gene lost 7 bases and the J gene lost 7 bases, with 17 bases spanning the gap.

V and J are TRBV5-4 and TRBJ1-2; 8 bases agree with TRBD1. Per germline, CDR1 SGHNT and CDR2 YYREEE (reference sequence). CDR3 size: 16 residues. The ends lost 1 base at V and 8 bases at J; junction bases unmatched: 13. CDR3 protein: CASSLSPLDRVGGYTF. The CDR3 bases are TGTGCCAGCAGCTTGTCCCCCTTGGACAGGGTGGGAGGCTACACCTTC.

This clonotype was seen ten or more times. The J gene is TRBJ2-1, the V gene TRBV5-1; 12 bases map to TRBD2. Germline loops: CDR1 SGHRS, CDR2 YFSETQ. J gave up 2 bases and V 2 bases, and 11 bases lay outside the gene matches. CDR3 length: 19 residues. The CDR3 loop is CASSFGATSGSLAYNEQFF. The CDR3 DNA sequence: TGCGCCAGCAGCTTTGGGGCGACTAGCGGGAGTCTTGCCTACAATGAGCAGTTCTTC.

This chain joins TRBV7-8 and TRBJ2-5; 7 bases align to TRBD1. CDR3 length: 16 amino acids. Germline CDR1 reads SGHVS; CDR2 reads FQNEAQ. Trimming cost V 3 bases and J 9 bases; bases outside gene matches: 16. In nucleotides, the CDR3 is TGTGCCAGCAGCTTTCGTCGGGACAGTTCCGTTTGGGCCCAGTACTTC. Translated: CASSFRRDSSVWAQYF.

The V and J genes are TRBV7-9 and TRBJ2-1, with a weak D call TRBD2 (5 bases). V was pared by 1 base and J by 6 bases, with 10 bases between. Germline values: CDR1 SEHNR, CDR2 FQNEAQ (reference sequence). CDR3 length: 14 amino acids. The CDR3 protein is CASSLGTYINEQFF. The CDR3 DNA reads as TGTGCCAGCAGCTTAGGGACTTACATCAATGAGCAGTTCTTC.

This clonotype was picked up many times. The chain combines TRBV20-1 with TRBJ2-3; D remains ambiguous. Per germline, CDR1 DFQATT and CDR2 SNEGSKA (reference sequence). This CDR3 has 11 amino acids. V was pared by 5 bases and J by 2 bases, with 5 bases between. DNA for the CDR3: TGCAGTGCTGAACTCACAGATACGCAGTATTTT. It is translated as CSAELTDTQYF.

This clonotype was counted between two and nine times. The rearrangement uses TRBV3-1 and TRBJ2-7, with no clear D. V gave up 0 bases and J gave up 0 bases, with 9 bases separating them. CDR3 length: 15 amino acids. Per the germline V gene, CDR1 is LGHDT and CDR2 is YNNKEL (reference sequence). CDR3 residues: CASSQDYFSSYEQYF. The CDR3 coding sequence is TGTGCCAGCAGCCAAGATTATTTCAGCTCCTACGAGCAGTACTTC.

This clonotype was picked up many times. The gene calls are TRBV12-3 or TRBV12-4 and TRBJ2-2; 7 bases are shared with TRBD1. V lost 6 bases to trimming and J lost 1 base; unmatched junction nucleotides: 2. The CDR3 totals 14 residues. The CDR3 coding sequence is TGTGCCAGCAGAAGACAGGGGAACACCGGGGAGCTGTTTTTT. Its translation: CASRRQGNTGELFF.

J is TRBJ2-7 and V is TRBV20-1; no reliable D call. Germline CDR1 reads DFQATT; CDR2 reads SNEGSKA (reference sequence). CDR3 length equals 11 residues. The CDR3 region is CSTGSPYEQYF. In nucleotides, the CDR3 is TGCAGCACCGGGTCCCCCTACGAGCAGTACTTC.

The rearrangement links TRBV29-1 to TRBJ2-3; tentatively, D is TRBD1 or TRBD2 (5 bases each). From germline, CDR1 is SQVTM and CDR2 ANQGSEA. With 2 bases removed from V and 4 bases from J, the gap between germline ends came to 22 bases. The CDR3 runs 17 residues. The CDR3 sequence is CSVEWPVGGEDPDTQYF. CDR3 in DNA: TGCAGCGTTGAATGGCCGGTTGGGGGAGAGGATCCAGATACGCAGTATTTT.

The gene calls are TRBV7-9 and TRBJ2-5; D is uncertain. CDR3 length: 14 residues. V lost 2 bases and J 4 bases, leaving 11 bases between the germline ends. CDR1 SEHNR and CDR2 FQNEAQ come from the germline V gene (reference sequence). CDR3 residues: CASSLNTYRETQYF. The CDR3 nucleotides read TGTGCCAGCAGCTTAAATACGTACAGAGAGACCCAGTACTTC.

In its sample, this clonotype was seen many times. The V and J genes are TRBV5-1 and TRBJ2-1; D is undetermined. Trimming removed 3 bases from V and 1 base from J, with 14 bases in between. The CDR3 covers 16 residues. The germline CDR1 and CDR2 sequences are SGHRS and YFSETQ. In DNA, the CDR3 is TGCGCCAGCAGCTCAAGTTTGGCAGTGTCCTACAATGAGCAGTTCTTC. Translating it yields CASSSSLAVSYNEQFF.

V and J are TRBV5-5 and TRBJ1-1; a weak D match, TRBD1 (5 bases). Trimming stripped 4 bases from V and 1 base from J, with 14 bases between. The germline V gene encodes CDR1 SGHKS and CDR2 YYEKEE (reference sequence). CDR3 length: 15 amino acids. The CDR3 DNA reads TGTGCCAGCAGCCCTGGGGCCATCGAGAACACTGAAGCTTTCTTT. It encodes CASSPGAIENTEAFF.

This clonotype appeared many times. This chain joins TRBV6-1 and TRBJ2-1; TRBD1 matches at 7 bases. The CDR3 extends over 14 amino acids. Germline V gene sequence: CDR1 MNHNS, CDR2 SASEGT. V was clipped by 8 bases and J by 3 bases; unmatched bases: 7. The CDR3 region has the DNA TGTGCCAGCGGTAAGACAGGGAACTACAATGAGCAGTTCTTC. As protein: CASGKTGNYNEQFF.

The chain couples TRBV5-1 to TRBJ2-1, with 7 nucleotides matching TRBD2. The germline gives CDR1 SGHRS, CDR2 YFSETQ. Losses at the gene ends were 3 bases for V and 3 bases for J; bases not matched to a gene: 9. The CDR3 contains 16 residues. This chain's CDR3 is CASSSEAGPNYNEQFF. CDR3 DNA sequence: TGCGCCAGCAGCTCTGAAGCGGGACCGAACTACAATGAGCAGTTCTTC.

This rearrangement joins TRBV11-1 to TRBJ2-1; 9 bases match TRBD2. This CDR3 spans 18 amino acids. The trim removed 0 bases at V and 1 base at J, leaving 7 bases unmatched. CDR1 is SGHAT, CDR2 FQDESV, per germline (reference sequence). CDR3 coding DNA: TGTGCCAGCAGCTTAGCTATGGCGGGAGGGCCTTCCTACAATGAGCAGTTCTTC. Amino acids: CASSLAMAGGPSYNEQFF.

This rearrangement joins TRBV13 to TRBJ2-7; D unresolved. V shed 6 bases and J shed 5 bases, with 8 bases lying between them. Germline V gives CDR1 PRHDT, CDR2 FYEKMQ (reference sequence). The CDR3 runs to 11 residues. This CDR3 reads CASRKLHEQYF. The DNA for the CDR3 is TGTGCCAGCAGGAAACTGCACGAGCAGTACTTC.

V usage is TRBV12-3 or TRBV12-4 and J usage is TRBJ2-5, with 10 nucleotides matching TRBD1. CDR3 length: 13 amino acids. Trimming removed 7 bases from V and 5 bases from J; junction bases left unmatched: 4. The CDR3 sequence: CASTMDRGETQYF. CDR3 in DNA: TGTGCCAGCACCATGGACAGGGGGGAGACCCAGTACTTC.